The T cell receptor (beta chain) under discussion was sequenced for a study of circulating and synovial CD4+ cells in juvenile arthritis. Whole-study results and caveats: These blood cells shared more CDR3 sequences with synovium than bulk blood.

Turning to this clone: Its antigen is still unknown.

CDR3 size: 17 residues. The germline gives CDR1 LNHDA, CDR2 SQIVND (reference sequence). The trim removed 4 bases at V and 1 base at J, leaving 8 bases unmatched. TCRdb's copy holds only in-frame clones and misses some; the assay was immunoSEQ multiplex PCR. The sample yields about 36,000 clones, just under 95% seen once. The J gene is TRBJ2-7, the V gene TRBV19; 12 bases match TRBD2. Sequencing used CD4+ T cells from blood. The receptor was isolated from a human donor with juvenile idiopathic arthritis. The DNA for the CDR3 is TGTGCCAGTAGTACCACCCGGACTAGCGGGACGTCCTACGAGCAGTACTTC. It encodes CASSTTRTSGTSYEQYF.